This T cell receptor (beta chain) came from a study of T cells after yellow fever vaccination. Findings and limits, study-wide: A secondary response was less intense yet reached its peak sooner, at day 5 versus 15.

This clonotype was observed at least ten times. Its matching antigen is unknown. Via MiXCR, TCRdb re-called the 5' RACE reads, giving one row per CDR3 protein. Found here are roughly 310,000 distinct CDR3 sequences, roughly 8.7% of them singletons; the top ten hold over 15%. The starting material was PBMCs, obtained on the day of the first yellow fever vaccination. This TCR derives from a man aged 18 to 30 who received the YFV17D yellow fever vaccine.

The CDR3 sequence is CASSPYRGLGGELFF. The CDR3 nucleotides read TGTGCCAGCAGCCCTTACAGGGGGCTGGGCGGGGAGCTGTTTTTT. The chain is built from TRBV7-2 and TRBJ2-2; 9 positions match TRBD1. The V gene end was trimmed by 5 bases and the J gene end by 7 bases; junction bases not matched to a gene: 8. Germline lookup yields CDR1 SGHTA and CDR2 FQGNSA. The CDR3 length is 15 residues.